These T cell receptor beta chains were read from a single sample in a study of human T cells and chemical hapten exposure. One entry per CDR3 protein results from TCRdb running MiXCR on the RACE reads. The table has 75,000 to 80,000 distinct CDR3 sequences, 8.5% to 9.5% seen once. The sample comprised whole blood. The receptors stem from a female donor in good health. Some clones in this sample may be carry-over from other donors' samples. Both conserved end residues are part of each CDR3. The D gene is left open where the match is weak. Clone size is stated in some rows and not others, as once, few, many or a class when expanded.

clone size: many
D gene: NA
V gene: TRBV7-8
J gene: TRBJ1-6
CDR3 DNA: TGTGCCAGCAGCTTAGGCGCTGTGGCTTCACCCCTCCACTTT
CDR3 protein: CASSLGAVASPLHF

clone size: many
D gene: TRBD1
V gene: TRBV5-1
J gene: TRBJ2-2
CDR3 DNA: TGCGCCAGCAGCTTAAATGCAGGGGGCACCGGGGAGCTGTTTTTT
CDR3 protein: CASSLNAGGTGELFF

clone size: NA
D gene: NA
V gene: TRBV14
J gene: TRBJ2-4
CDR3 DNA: TGTGCCAGCAGCCAAGGGGTCGTAAACATTCAGTACTTC
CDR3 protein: CASSQGVVNIQYF

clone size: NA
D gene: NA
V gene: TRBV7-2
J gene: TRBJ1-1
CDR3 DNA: TGTGCCAGCAGCCCTTTAGTGTTGGGCACTGAAGCTTTCTTT
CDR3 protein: CASSPLVLGTEAFF

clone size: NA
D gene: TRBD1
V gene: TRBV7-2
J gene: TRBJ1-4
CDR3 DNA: TGTGCCAGCAGCTTAGACGTCGTCAGGGGGCACGAAAAACTGTTTTTT
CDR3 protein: CASSLDVVRGHEKLFF

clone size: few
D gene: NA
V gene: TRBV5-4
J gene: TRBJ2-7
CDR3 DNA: TGTGCCAGCAGCTTTGTCGGGGGCGAGCAGTACTTC
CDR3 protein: CASSFVGGEQYF

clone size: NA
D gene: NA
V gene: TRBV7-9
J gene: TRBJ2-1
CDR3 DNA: TGTGCCAGCAGCCCCACCTACTCCTACAATGAGCAGTTCTTC
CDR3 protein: CASSPTYSYNEQFF

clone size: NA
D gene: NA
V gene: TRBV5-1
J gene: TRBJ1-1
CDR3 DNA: TGCGCCAGCAGCAGATCAGGGAACACTGAAGCTTTCTTT
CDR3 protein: CASSRSGNTEAFF

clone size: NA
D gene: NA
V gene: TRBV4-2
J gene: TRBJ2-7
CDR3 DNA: TGTGCCAGCAGCCAAGCGGACAGCAACTACGAGCAGTACTTC
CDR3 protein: CASSQADSNYEQYF

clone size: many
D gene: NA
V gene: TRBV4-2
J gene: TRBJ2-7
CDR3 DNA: TGTGCCAGCAGCCAAGCCGAGGACAGCTCCTACGAGCAGTACTTC
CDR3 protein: CASSQAEDSSYEQYF

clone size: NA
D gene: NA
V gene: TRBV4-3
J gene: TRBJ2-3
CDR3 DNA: TGCGCCAGCAGCCAGTCCCTGGGTACAGATACGCAGTATTTT
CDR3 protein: CASSQSLGTDTQYF

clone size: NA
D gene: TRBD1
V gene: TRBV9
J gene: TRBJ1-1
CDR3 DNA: TGTGCCAGCAGCAACAGGGGCCTGAACACTGAAGCTTTCTTT
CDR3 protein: CASSNRGLNTEAFF

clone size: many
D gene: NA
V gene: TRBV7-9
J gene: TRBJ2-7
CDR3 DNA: TGTGCCAGCAGCTTTGGTTCCTACGAGCAGTACTTC
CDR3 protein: CASSFGSYEQYF

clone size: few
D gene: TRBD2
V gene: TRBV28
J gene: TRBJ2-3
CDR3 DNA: TGTGCCAGCAGTTCACCGGGACTAGCGGGAGATACGCAGTATTTT
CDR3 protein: CASSSPGLAGDTQYF

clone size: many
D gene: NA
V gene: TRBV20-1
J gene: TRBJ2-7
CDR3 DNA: TGCAGTGCTAGACCCGTTTACGAGCAGTACTTC
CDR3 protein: CSARPVYEQYF

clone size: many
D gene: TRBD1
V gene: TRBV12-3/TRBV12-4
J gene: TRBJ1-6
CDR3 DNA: TGTGCCAGCAGTCCGCGGACAGGGTATAATTCACCCCTCCACTTT
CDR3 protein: CASSPRTGYNSPLHF

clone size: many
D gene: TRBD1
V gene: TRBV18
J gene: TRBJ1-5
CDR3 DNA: TGTGCCAGCTCACCCCTGGGACAGAGTAATCAGCCCCAGCATTTT
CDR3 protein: CASSPLGQSNQPQHF

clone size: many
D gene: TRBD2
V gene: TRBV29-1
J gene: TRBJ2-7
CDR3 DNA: TGCAGCGCATCAGGAGTAGCGGGGGCCGCCTCCTACGAGCAGTACTTC
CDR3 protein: CSASGVAGAASYEQYF

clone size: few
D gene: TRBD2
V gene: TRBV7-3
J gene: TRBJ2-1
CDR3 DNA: TGTGCCAGCAGCGTAGGCCTGCGGGGGGCCGGTGATGAGCAGTTCTTC
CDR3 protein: CASSVGLRGAGDEQFF

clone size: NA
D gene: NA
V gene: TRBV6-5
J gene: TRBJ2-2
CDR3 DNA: TGTGCCAGCCGTACAGCACCGAACACCGGGGAGCTGTTTTTT
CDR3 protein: CASRTAPNTGELFF

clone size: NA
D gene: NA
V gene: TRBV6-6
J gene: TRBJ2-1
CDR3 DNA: TGTGCCAGCAGTACGGGACGGGGTGGGCAGTTCTTC
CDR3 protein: CASSTGRGGQFF

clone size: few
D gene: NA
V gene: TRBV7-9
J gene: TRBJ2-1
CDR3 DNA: TGTGCCAGCAGCTTAGGAGGGACGGTAGACAGAAGATCCTACAATGAGCAGTTCTTC
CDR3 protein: CASSLGGTVDRRSYNEQFF

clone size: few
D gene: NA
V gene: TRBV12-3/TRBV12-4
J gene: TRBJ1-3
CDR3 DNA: TGTGCCAGCAGTGCAACAGGTGGAAACACCATATATTTT
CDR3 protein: CASSATGGNTIYF

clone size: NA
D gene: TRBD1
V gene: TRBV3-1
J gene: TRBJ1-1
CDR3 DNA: TGTGCCAGCAGCACCAGGGACAGGGGAAATACTGAAGCTTTCTTT
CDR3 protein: CASSTRDRGNTEAFF

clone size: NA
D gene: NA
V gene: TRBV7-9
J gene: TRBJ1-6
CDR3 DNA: TGTGCCAGCAGCTTAGAGACCTATAATTCACCCCTCCACTTT
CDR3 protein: CASSLETYNSPLHF

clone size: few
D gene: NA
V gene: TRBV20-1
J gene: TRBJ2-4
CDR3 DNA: TGCAGTGCTTCCACCCTGGCAGGGTACCTTTTGAACCTAGCCAAAAACATTCAGTACTTC
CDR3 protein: CSASTLAGYLLNLAKNIQYF

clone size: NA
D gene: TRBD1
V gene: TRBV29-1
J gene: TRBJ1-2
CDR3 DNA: TGCAGCGTTGTCTTGACAGGGGAAAACTATGGCTACACCTTC
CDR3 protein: CSVVLTGENYGYTF

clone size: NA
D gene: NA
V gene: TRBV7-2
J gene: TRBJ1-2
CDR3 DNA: TGTGCCAGCAGCTTTAGAACCGCTAACTATGGCTACACCTTC
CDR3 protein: CASSFRTANYGYTF

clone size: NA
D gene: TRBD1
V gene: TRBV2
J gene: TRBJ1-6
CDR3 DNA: TGTGCCAGCAGGAACGGACAGGGTATCGCTAATTCACCCCTCCACTTT
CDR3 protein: CASRNGQGIANSPLHF

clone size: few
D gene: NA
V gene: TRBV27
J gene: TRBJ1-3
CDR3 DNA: TGTGCCAGCGGGACGCTCTCTGGAAACACCATATATTTT
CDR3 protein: CASGTLSGNTIYF

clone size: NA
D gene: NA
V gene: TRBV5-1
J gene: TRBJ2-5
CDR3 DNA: TGCGCCAGCAGCTTGGGAGGGGGATTGGAAGAGACCCAGTACTTC
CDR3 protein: CASSLGGGLEETQYF

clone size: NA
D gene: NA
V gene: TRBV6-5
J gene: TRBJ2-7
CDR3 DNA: TGTGTCAGCAGTTACGGGCAGGGAGGCTCTTTTTTCTACGAGCAGTACTTC
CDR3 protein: CVSSYGQGGSFFYEQYF

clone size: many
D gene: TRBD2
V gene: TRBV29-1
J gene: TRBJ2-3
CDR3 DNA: TGCAGCGTTGATTTCCTAGCGGGGGGGCCGGTAGATACGCAGTATTTT
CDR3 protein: CSVDFLAGGPVDTQYF

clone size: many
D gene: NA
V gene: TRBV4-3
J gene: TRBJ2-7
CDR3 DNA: TGCGCCAGCAGCTATCGGTCGAGGGCTAGCTACGAGCAGTACTTC
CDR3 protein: CASSYRSRASYEQYF

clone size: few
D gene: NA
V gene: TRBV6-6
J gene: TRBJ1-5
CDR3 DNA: TGTGCCAGCAGTTACTCAGAGGGTTCGAGCCCGAATAGCAATCAGCCCCAGCATTTT
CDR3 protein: CASSYSEGSSPNSNQPQHF

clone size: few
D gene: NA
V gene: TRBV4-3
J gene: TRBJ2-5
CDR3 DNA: TGCGCCAGCAGCCAAGATGTTTGGGGAAAGGAGACCCAGTACTTC
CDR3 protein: CASSQDVWGKETQYF

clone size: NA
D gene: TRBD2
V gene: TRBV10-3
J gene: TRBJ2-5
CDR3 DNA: TGTGCCATCAGCCCCCGGGGAGCGGGGGGTGGGGAGACCCAGTACTTC
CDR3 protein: CAISPRGAGGGETQYF

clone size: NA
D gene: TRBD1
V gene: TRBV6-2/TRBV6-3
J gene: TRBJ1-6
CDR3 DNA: TGTGCCAGCAGACTGACAGGGAGGAATTCACCCCTCCACTTT
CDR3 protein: CASRLTGRNSPLHF

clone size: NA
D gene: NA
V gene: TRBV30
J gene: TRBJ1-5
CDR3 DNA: TGTGCCCGGAGTGTACGTAGCAATCAGCCCCAGCATTTT
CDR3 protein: CARSVRSNQPQHF

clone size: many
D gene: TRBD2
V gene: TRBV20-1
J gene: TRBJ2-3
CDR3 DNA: TGCAGTGCTAGTATCATGGCGGGGGGGAGCACAGATACGCAGTATTTT
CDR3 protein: CSASIMAGGSTDTQYF

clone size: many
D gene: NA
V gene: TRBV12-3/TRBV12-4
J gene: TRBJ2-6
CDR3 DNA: TGTGCCAGCAGACCTACAGGGTCTGGGGCCAACGTCCTGACTTTC
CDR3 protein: CASRPTGSGANVLTF

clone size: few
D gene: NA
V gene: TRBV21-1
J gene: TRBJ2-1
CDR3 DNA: TGTGCCAGCAGCAAAGAACAGGCCTACAATGAGCAGTTCTTC
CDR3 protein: CASSKEQAYNEQFF